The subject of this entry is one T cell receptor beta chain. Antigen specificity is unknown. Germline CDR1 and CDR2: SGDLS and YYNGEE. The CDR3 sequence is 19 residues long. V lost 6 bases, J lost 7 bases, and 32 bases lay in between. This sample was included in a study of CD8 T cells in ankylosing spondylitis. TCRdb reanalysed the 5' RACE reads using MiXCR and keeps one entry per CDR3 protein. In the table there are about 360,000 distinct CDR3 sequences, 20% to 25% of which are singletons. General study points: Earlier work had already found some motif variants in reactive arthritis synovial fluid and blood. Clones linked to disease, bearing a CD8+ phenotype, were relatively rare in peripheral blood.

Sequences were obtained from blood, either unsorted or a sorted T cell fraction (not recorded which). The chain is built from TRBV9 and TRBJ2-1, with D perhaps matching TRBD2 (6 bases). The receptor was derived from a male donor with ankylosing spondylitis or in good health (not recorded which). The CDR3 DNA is TGTGCCAGCACCGGGTTTGGGGCTCGAAGAGGGTCGGCGGGGAATGAGCAGTTCTTC. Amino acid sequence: CASTGFGARRGSAGNEQFF.